These T cell receptor beta chains were read from a single sample in a study of cytomegalovirus exposure and HLA in healthy donors. Method: immunoSEQ multiplex PCR; TCRdb's copy keeps in-frame clones and lacks some. The profile covers roughly 200,000 clones, with 65% to 80% appearing a single time and around 4.8% taken by the ten largest. Sequenced input: PBMCs. These receptors were obtained from a woman between 25 and 40 years old in good health and CMV-seropositive. Both conserved end residues are part of each CDR3. A D gene is named only where the DNA matches it firmly. Expanded clones get a size class; other rows say once, few or many, or leave the size out.

j_gene	v_gene	abundance	d_gene	CDR3nt	CDR3aa
TRBJ2-1	TRBV9	few	TRBD2	TGTGCCAGCAGCGTAGCGGGGACTAGCGGGTTGTTCTCCTACAATGAGCAGTTCTTC	CASSVAGTSGLFSYNEQFF
TRBJ1-4	TRBV7-2	.	TRBD1	TGTGCCAGCAGCCCCGGGACAGGACTAGAAAAACTGTTTTTT	CASSPGTGLEKLFF
TRBJ2-3	TRBV2	.	.	TGTGCCAGCAGTGAGTGGAGCGGAGCCACAGATACGCAGTATTTT	CASSEWSGATDTQYF
TRBJ1-4	TRBV25-1	.	TRBD1	TGTGCCAGCAGCGACGCGGGACAGGGAAATGAAAAACTGTTTTTT	CASSDAGQGNEKLFF
TRBJ2-5	TRBV2	.	TRBD2	TGTGCCAGCAGTGGAGGAGGTGCGGGAGGTCTCGGGGAGACCCAGTACTTC	CASSGGGAGGLGETQYF
TRBJ1-1	TRBV30	.	.	TGTGCCTGGGGGGCGGTGAACACTGAAGCTTTCTTT	CAWGAVNTEAFF
TRBJ2-7	TRBV19	few	.	TGTGCCAGTAGTACACTGGGCAGATCCTACGAGCAGTACTTC	CASSTLGRSYEQYF
TRBJ2-7	TRBV28	few	.	TGTGCCAGCAGTTCCCTTTTTTTCGGTTCGGAGCAGTACTTC	CASSSLFFGSEQYF
TRBJ1-4	TRBV5-1	.	TRBD1	TGCGCCAGCAGCGGGACAGGGGTTGGTGAAAAACTGTTTTTT	CASSGTGVGEKLFF
TRBJ1-3	TRBV4-3	.	.	TGCGCCAGCAGCCAAGATCGTGCCAGTATCTCTGGAAACACCATATATTTT	CASSQDRASISGNTIYF
TRBJ2-2	TRBV6-5	.	.	TGTGCCAGCAGTCGGGAGAACGGGGAGCTGTTTTTT	CASSRENGELFF
TRBJ2-7	TRBV4-2	.	.	TGTGCCAGCAGCCAAGAGGTAGCGCCAACCGCCTACGAGCAGTACTTC	CASSQEVAPTAYEQYF
TRBJ2-1	TRBV29-1	.	TRBD1	TGCAGCGTTGAATCTTTTTCAGGGGGCGATGAGCAGTTCTTC	CSVESFSGGDEQFF
TRBJ1-5	TRBV5-8	.	.	TGTGCCAGCAGCTTGGTCCCTTCGGTCTACAATCAGCCCCAGCATTTT	CASSLVPSVYNQPQHF
TRBJ2-1	TRBV5-4	.	TRBD1	TGTGCCAGCGGGGGACAGAACAATGAGCAGTTCTTC	CASGGQNNEQFF
TRBJ1-2	TRBV6-6	.	.	TGTGCCAGCAGCGGGACTTCGGTGGTAGGCTACACCTTC	CASSGTSVVGYTF
TRBJ2-3	TRBV5-6	.	.	TGTGCCAGCAGCTTGAGCCCTGCTAGCACAGATACGCAGTATTTT	CASSLSPASTDTQYF
TRBJ2-7	TRBV5-4	.	TRBD2	TGTGCCAGCAGCTCTCTAGCGGGGGCTCACTACGAGCAGTACTTC	CASSSLAGAHYEQYF
TRBJ2-7	TRBV5-1	once	TRBD2	TGCGCCAGCAGCTCCGGGACTAGCGACTCCTACGAGCAGTACTTC	CASSSGTSDSYEQYF
TRBJ2-1	TRBV7-8	.	TRBD2	TGTGCCAGCAGCTTTCGACTAGCGCGAAATGAGCAGTTCTTC	CASSFRLARNEQFF
TRBJ2-1	TRBV9	.	TRBD2	TGTGCCAGCAGCGTCAGATTAGCGGGAGGGCCCTACAATGAGCAGTTCTTC	CASSVRLAGGPYNEQFF
TRBJ1-2	TRBV11-3	.	.	TGTGCCAGCAGGGGGTTTGACTACTCCTACCCCACCTTC	CASRGFDYSYPTF
TRBJ2-2	TRBV5-1	.	TRBD2	TGCGCCAGCAGCGGGGAGGGACTAGCTCCCACCGGGGAGCTGTTTTTT	CASSGEGLAPTGELFF
TRBJ2-2	TRBV11-2	.	.	TGTGCCAGCAGCCCGCCTCCTAACGCCCGTAAGGGGGAGCTGTTTTTT	CASSPPPNARKGELFF
TRBJ2-5	TRBV5-4	.	.	TGTGCCAGCAGTCTCGGGACACATAAGTACTTC	CASSLGTHKYF
TRBJ2-7	TRBV9	once	TRBD1	TGTGCCAGCAGCGTCGGGACAGGGGATTTCTACGAGCAGTACTTC	CASSVGTGDFYEQYF
TRBJ2-5	TRBV10-3	.	.	TGTGCCATCAGTGAGTCAAGCCTAGAGACCCAGTACTTC	CAISESSLETQYF